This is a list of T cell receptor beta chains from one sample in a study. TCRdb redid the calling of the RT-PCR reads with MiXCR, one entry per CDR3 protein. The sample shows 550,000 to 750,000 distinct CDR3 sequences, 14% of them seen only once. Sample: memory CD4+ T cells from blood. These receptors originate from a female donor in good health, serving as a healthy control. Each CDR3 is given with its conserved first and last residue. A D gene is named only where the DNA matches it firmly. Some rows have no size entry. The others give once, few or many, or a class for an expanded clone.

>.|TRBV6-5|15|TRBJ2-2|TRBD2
CASSFSGMGTGELFF
TGTGCCAGCAGTTTTAGCGGGATGGGCACCGGGGAGCTGTTTTTT
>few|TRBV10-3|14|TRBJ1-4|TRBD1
CAISEGTGNEKLFF
TGTGCCATCAGTGAAGGGACAGGGAATGAAAAACTGTTTTTT
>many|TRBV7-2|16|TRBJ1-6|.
CASSPDGPAYNSPLHF
TGTGCCAGCAGCCCGGACGGTCCAGCCTATAATTCACCCCTCCACTTT
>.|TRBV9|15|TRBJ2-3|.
CASSVGGLSTDTQYF
TGTGCCAGCAGCGTAGGTGGCCTAAGCACAGATACGCAGTATTTT
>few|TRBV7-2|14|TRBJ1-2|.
CASSLTAANYGYTF
TGTGCCAGCAGCTTAACGGCAGCTAACTATGGCTACACCTTC
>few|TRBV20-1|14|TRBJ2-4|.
CSAPVTGARNIQYF
TGCAGTGCTCCGGTAACGGGAGCGAGGAACATTCAGTACTTC
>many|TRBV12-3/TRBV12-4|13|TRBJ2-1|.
CASSEDINYEQFF
TGTGCCAGCAGCGAAGACATAAACTATGAGCAGTTCTTC
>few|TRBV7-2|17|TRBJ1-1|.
CASSPQPAPSGAAEAFF
TGTGCCAGCAGCCCGCAGCCAGCTCCCAGCGGGGCTGCTGAAGCTTTCTTT
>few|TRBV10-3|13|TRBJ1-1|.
CAKKAGQGTEAFF
TGTGCCAAGAAGGCAGGGCAGGGCACTGAAGCTTTCTTT
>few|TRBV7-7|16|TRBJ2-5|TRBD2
CASRPLRLAGQETQYF
TGTGCCAGCCGACCGCTTCGACTAGCGGGCCAAGAGACCCAGTACTTC
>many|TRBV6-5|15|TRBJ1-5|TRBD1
CASSQGTGMNQPQHF
TGTGCCAGCAGTCAGGGGACAGGGATGAATCAGCCCCAGCATTTT
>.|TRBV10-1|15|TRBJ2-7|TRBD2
CASSEGSGRSYEQYF
TGCGCCAGCAGTGAGGGGAGCGGGAGAAGCTACGAGCAGTACTTC
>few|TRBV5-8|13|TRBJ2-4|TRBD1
CASNLDRVDIQYF
TGTGCCAGCAACCTGGACAGGGTAGACATTCAGTACTTC
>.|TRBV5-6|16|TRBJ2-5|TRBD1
CASSYLRDRGRETQYF
TGTGCCAGCAGCTATTTGAGAGACAGGGGGCGAGAGACCCAGTACTTC
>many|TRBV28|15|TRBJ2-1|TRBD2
CASSLSGRAHNEQFF
TGTGCCAGCAGTTTAAGCGGGAGGGCCCACAATGAGCAGTTCTTC
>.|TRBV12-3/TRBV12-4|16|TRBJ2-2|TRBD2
CASSPLAGAVTGELFF
TGTGCCAGCAGTCCCCTAGCGGGAGCGGTCACCGGGGAGCTGTTTTTT
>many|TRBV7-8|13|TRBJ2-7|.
CASSLVRGHEQYF
TGTGCCAGCAGCTTAGTCAGGGGTCACGAGCAGTACTTC